This T cell receptor (beta chain) emerged from a study of cytomegalovirus exposure and HLA in healthy donors. Regarding this clone: What it binds is unknown.

Study-level findings and limits: The authors later linked a missense DCLRE1C variant to TCR beta V- and J-gene trimming.

Both 60 Vbeta primers and 13 Jbeta primers went into the PCR. Some clones are missing from TCRdb's copy, which holds only in-frame ones; the method was immunoSEQ multiplex PCR. The repertoire has about 130,000 clones, about four fifths of them found once; the top ten carry about 4.3%. The TCR was taken from a man younger than 45 in good health. Sequencing was done on a sample of PBMCs.

The CDR3 DNA follows: TGCGCCAGCAGCTTGCGGCTAGCGGCCTACAATGAGCAGTTCTTC. Amino acids: CASSLRLAAYNEQFF. This rearrangement joins TRBV5-1 to TRBJ2-1; the match to TRBD2 covers 7 bases. This CDR3 comprises 15 residues. J gave up 2 bases and V 1 base, and 3 bases lay outside the gene matches. Germline CDR1 and CDR2: SGHRS and YFSETQ.